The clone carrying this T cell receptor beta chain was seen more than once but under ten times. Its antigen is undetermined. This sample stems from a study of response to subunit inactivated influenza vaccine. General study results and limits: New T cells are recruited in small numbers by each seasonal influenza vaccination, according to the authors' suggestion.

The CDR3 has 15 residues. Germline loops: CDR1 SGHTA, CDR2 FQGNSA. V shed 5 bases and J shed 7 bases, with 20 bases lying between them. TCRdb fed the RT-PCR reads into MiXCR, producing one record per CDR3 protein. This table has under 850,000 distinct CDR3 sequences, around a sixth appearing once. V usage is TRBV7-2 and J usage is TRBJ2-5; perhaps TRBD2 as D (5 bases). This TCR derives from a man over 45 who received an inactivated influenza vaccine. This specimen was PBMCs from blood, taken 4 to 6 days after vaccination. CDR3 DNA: TGTGCCAGCAGCCCGGACCGGGGAAGGTTTGCGACCCAGTACTTC. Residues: CASSPDRGRFATQYF.